What follows are 9 T cell receptor beta chains derived from one specimen sequenced in a study of cytomegalovirus exposure and HLA in healthy donors. The table came from immunoSEQ multiplex PCR; TCRdb's copy has only in-frame clones and leaves some out. This sample has about 140,000 clones, with roughly 79% found just once. The sequenced material came from PBMCs. These receptors originate from a man aged 25 to 45 in good health and CMV-seropositive.

The chain combines TRBV7-2 with TRBJ2-2; D perhaps matches TRBD2 (5 bases). Trimming removed 3 bases at V and 2 bases at J, with 13 bases between. The CDR3 sequence is 16 residues long. Germline CDR1 and CDR2: SGHTA and FQGNSA. The CDR3 protein is CASSFGPLANTGELFF. CDR3 sequence (DNA): TGTGCCAGCAGCTTCGGCCCCCTAGCTAACACCGGGGAGCTGTTTTTT.

This chain connects TRBV6-5 to TRBJ1-5; D call uncertain. Germline loops: CDR1 MNHEY, CDR2 SVGAGI. The CDR3 has 14 residues. V was cut by 0 bases and J by 9 bases, with 12 bases left in between. The CDR3 region has the DNA TGTGCCAGCAGTTACTCGGTCGGGAAGGGGCCCCAGCATTTT. Its protein product is CASSYSVGKGPQHF.

V usage is TRBV21-1 and J usage is TRBJ2-7; TRBD1 is taken as the D call from the table, unchecked against the DNA. TRBV21-1 is marked as a pseudogene. This CDR3 comprises 22 residues. The CDR3 DNA sequence: TGTGCCAGCAGCCCTCGAGTGGACCGGGACAGGGTAGGGGGGCCTAGCATCCACGAGCAGTACTTC. This sequence encodes CASSPRVDRDRVGGPSIHEQYF.

This rearrangement joins TRBV6-1 to TRBJ2-3; weak D call: TRBD1 (6 bases). Germline CDR1 MNHNS, CDR2 SASEGT. V lost 2 bases and J lost 2, with 14 bases in between. CDR3 length: 16 amino acids. The chain's CDR3 is CASSELNDRTTDTQYF. CDR3 nucleotides: TGTGCCAGCAGTGAATTGAATGACAGGACCACAGATACGCAGTATTTT.

The chain is built from TRBV20-1 and TRBJ1-2, with a possible D match to TRBD1 (5 bases). The CDR3 is 11 residues long. V was cut by 5 bases and J by 4 bases, with 8 bases left in between. Germline loops: CDR1 DFQATT, CDR2 SNEGSKA (reference sequence). CDR3 sequence: CSADDSYGYTF. The CDR3 region has the DNA TGCAGTGCTGACGACAGCTATGGCTACACCTTC.

V is TRBV19 and J is TRBJ1-2; D remains unclear. Germline V lookup: CDR1 LNHDA, CDR2 SQIVND (reference sequence). The CDR3 covers 16 residues. Trimming pared 4 bases from V and 4 bases from J, leaving 19 bases between. DNA of the CDR3: TGTGCCAGTAGTAGACGACGGGGTGCTAACTCCTATGGCTACACCTTC. It codes for CASSRRRGANSYGYTF.

This clone was observed a handful of times. This chain uses TRBV6-1 with TRBJ1-2, with TRBD1 identical over 8 bases. CDR3 size: 13 residues. The V and J ends lost 5 bases and 6 bases, in that order; junction bases with no gene match: 5. Germline V gene sequence: CDR1 MNHNS, CDR2 SASEGT. CDR3 bases: TGTGCCAGCAGTCGGACAGGGCCTCATGGCTACACCTTC. This codes for CASSRTGPHGYTF.

The rearrangement links TRBV15 to TRBJ1-1, with a possible D match to TRBD1 (5 bases). The CDR3 covers 14 residues. Trimming took off 0 bases at V and 9 bases at J, with 14 bases between the two ends. The germline V gene has CDR1 LNHNV and CDR2 YYDKDF (reference sequence). In nucleotides, the CDR3 is TGTGCCACCAGCAGAGAGGCCGACAGTACCAAAGCTTTCTTT. It specifies CATSREADSTKAFF.

This clone occurred a few times. This chain uses TRBV29-1 with TRBJ1-2, with 10 bases aligning to TRBD1. The trim removed 3 bases at V and 1 base at J, leaving 8 bases unmatched. The CDR3 covers 16 residues. Germline CDR1 SQVTM, CDR2 ANQGSEA. Here the CDR3 reads CSVDYPGQGYNYGYTF. CDR3 bases: TGCAGCGTTGATTACCCGGGACAGGGGTATAACTATGGCTACACCTTC.